This T cell receptor beta chain stems from a study of cytomegalovirus exposure and HLA in healthy donors. Background on the study: From HLA-typed donors, an early data release held some 91 million unique TCRs. Study-wide results and limits: Most sequenced TCRs were rare (though some public TCRs occurred in many donors). Immune exposure data for these donors was limited to CMV serostatus.

Regarding this clone: Its antigen is currently unknown.

Germline V gives CDR1 LGHNA, CDR2 YNFKEQ. With 1 base removed from V and 3 bases from J, the gap between germline ends came to 15 bases. This CDR3 is 16 amino acids long. With 60 Vbeta and 13 Jbeta primers, the PCR was carried out. Generated by immunoSEQ multiplex PCR, the TCRdb table keeps only in-frame clones and is missing some. The repertoire holds about 200,000 clones, with roughly 84% as singletons. The source is a man in his fifties in good health and CMV-seronegative. The rearrangement joins TRBV4-2 to TRBJ1-2; maybe TRBD1 (5 bases). Sequencing input: PBMCs. In nucleotides, the CDR3 is TGTGCCAGCAGCCAAGCAGGCACAGGATCGGACTATGGCTACACCTTC. It codes for CASSQAGTGSDYGYTF.